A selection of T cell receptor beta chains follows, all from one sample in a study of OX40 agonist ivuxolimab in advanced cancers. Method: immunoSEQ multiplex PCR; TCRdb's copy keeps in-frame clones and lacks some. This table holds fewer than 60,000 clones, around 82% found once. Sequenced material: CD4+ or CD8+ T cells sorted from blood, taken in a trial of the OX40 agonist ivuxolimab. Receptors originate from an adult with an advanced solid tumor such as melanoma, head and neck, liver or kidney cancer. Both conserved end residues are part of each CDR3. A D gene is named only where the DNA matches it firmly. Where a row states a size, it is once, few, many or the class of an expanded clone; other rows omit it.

cdr3_nt: TGTGCCAGCAGCCACAAGCGGGGGGGGTACTACGAGCAGTACTTC; cdr3_aa: CASSHKRGGYYEQYF; d_call: TRBD2; j_call: TRBJ2-7; clone_size: -; v_call: TRBV7-2
cdr3_nt: TGTGCCAGCAGATTGAGGACGGAATCCTACGAGCAGTACTTC; cdr3_aa: CASRLRTESYEQYF; d_call: -; j_call: TRBJ2-7; clone_size: -; v_call: TRBV2
cdr3_nt: TGTGCCAGCAGCTTAGCCCAAACATGGGCACCCCTCCACTTT; cdr3_aa: CASSLAQTWAPLHF; d_call: -; j_call: TRBJ1-6; clone_size: -; v_call: TRBV7-9
cdr3_nt: TGTGCCAGCAGTCCCCCGGACGGGAGAAGCACAGATACGCAGTATTTT; cdr3_aa: CASSPPDGRSTDTQYF; d_call: -; j_call: TRBJ2-3; clone_size: -; v_call: TRBV28
cdr3_nt: TGTGCCAGCAGTTTTGGCGGGTCATACTACGAGCAGTACTTC; cdr3_aa: CASSFGGSYYEQYF; d_call: -; j_call: TRBJ2-7; clone_size: -; v_call: TRBV27
cdr3_nt: TGTGCCAGCACGGGAGATAGCAATCAGCCCCAGCATTTT; cdr3_aa: CASTGDSNQPQHF; d_call: -; j_call: TRBJ1-5; clone_size: -; v_call: TRBV6-1
cdr3_nt: TGTGCCAGCAGCTGGGGGGGTTCTGGAGATACGCAGTATTTT; cdr3_aa: CASSWGGSGDTQYF; d_call: TRBD2; j_call: TRBJ2-3; clone_size: -; v_call: TRBV11-2
cdr3_nt: TGTGCAAGTCGCAAGGGACAGGGAAATGAGCAGTTCTTC; cdr3_aa: CASRKGQGNEQFF; d_call: -; j_call: TRBJ2-1; clone_size: -; v_call: TRBV12-2
cdr3_nt: TGTGCCAGCAGCCGGCCAGAGAGGGCCCGACTGAACACTGAAGCTTTCTTT; cdr3_aa: CASSRPERARLNTEAFF; d_call: -; j_call: TRBJ1-1; clone_size: -; v_call: TRBV5-6
cdr3_nt: TGTGCCAGCAGCTTAGCAGGGTATGGCTACACCTTC; cdr3_aa: CASSLAGYGYTF; d_call: -; j_call: TRBJ1-2; clone_size: -; v_call: TRBV7-9
cdr3_nt: TGTGCCAGCAGCACCCGGAATCAGGGAGTTCGGTCTCAGCCCCAGCATTTT; cdr3_aa: CASSTRNQGVRSQPQHF; d_call: -; j_call: TRBJ1-5; clone_size: -; v_call: TRBV21-1
cdr3_nt: TGTGCCAGCAGCTTAGCGGTCTCTGGGGCCAACGTCCTGACTTTC; cdr3_aa: CASSLAVSGANVLTF; d_call: -; j_call: TRBJ2-6; clone_size: few; v_call: TRBV7-2
cdr3_nt: TGTGCCAGCAGCCCTCGACAGGGTTCACCCCTCCACTTT; cdr3_aa: CASSPRQGSPLHF; d_call: TRBD1; j_call: TRBJ1-6; clone_size: -; v_call: TRBV7-3
cdr3_nt: TGTGCCAGCAGTTTACAACCTAGCGGGAGGTTCTCCTACAATGAGCAGTTCTTC; cdr3_aa: CASSLQPSGRFSYNEQFF; d_call: TRBD2; j_call: TRBJ2-1; clone_size: -; v_call: TRBV28
cdr3_nt: TGTGCCAGCAGGGACGGCTCGACAGGGGTGGATGAGCAGTTCTTC; cdr3_aa: CASRDGSTGVDEQFF; d_call: TRBD1; j_call: TRBJ2-1; clone_size: -; v_call: TRBV2
cdr3_nt: TGTGCCAGCAGCCAAGATGTGACGGGAGGGATGACCGCAGATACGCAGTATTTT; cdr3_aa: CASSQDVTGGMTADTQYF; d_call: TRBD2; j_call: TRBJ2-3; clone_size: -; v_call: TRBV4-2